This T cell receptor beta chain is drawn from a study of blood T cell repertoires in COVID-19. CDR1 MNHEY and CDR2 SMNVEV come from the germline V gene (reference sequence). The junction had 18 bases not matched to a gene; V was cut back by 3 bases and J by 4 bases. This CDR3 spans 18 amino acids. Some clones are missing from TCRdb's copy, which holds only in-frame ones; the method was immunoSEQ multiplex PCR. The sample lists a few hundred thousand clones, 86% seen once, with about 10% in the top ten. This TCR was sampled from a woman younger than 35 who had recovered from COVID-19. What was sequenced was PBMCs or T cells enriched from blood (not recorded which). The rearrangement joins TRBV27 to TRBJ2-7, with 7 bases matching TRBD1. Here the CDR3 reads CASSLERRQGSGRYEQYF. As DNA, the CDR3 is TGTGCCAGCAGTTTGGAGCGGAGACAGGGTTCTGGAAGGTACGAGCAGTACTTC.